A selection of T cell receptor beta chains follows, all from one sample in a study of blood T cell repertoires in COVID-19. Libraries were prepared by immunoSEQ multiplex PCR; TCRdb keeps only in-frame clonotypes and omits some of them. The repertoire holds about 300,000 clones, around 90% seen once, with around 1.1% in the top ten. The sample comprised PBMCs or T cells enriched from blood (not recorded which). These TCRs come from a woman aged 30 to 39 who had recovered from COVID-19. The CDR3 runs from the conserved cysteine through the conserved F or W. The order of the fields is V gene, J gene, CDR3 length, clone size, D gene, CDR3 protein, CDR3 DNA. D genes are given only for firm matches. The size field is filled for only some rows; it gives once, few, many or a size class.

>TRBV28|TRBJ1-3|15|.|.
CASSPPGRGGNTIYF
TGTGCCAGCAGTCCCCCAGGGAGGGGAGGAAACACCATATATTTT
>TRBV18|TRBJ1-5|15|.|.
CASSPRQTGHQPQHF
TGTGCCAGCTCACCTAGACAGACTGGGCATCAGCCCCAGCATTTT
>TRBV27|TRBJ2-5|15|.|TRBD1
CASSPSGTGLETQYF
TGTGCCAGCAGTCCCTCGGGGACAGGGCTGGAGACCCAGTACTTC
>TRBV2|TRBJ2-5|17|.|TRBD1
CASSEAAGTGYQETQYF
TGTGCCAGCAGTGAAGCAGCCGGGACAGGCTACCAAGAGACCCAGTACTTC
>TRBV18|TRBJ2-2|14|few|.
CASSASRNTGELFF
TGTGCCAGCTCAGCTAGCAGGAACACCGGGGAGCTGTTTTTT
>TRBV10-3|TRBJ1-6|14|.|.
CATALLVRDSPLHF
TGTGCCACCGCCCTGTTAGTGAGGGATTCACCCCTCCACTTT
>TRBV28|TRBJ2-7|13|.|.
CASSLGGFYEQYF
TGTGCCAGCAGCTTAGGGGGGTTCTACGAGCAGTACTTC
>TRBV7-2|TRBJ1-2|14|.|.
CASSPRTVNYGYTF
TGTGCCAGCAGCCCAAGGACTGTGAACTATGGCTACACCTTC
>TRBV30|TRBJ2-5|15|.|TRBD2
CAWSQSGLAGETQYF
TGTGCCTGGAGTCAAAGTGGTTTAGCGGGAGAGACCCAGTACTTC
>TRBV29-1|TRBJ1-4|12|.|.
CSVDIGGEKLFF
TGCAGCGTTGATATCGGGGGTGAAAAACTGTTTTTT
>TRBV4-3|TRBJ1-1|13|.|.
CASSQVRDTEAFF
TGCGCCAGCAGCCAAGTCCGGGACACTGAAGCTTTCTTT
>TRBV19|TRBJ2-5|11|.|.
CASSMRETQYF
TGTGCCAGTAGTATGCGGGAGACCCAGTACTTC
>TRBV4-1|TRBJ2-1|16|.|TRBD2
CASSQIATSGENEQFF
TGCGCCAGCAGCCAGATCGCTACCAGCGGGGAGAATGAGCAGTTCTTC
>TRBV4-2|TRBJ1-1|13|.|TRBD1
CASSPEGQSEAFF
TGTGCCAGCAGCCCTGAGGGACAGAGTGAAGCTTTCTTT
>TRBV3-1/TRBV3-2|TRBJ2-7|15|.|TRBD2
CASSQGGSGRWEQYF
TGTGCCAGCAGCCAAGGAGGTAGCGGGAGATGGGAGCAGTACTTC
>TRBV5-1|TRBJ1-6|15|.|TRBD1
CASSLLTGGNSPLHF
TGCGCCAGCAGCTTATTGACAGGGGGTAATTCACCCCTCCACTTT
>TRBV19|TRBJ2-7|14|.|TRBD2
CASSRAGVRDEQYF
TGTGCCAGTAGCCGAGCGGGGGTCCGGGACGAGCAGTACTTC
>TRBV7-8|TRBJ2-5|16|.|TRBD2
CASSSGTSGSGGTQYF
TGTGCCAGCAGCTCCGGGACTAGCGGTTCCGGCGGGACCCAGTACTTC
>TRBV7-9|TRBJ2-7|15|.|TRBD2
CASSSERGRDYEQYF
TGTGCCAGCAGCTCGGAGCGGGGTCGGGACTACGAGCAGTACTTC
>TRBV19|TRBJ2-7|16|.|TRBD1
CASSIPPGTGPYEQYF
TGTGCCAGTAGTATCCCCCCCGGGACAGGGCCCTACGAGCAGTACTTC
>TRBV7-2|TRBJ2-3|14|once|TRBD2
CASSPGLAGDTQYF
TGTGCCAGCAGCCCGGGACTAGCGGGGGATACGCAGTATTTT
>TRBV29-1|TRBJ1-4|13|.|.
CSVGDTLGSGLFF
TGCAGCGTTGGGGACACCCTGGGAAGTGGACTGTTTTTT
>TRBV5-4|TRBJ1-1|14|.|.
CASSLGGKNTEAFF
TGTGCCAGCAGCTTAGGGGGAAAGAACACTGAAGCTTTCTTT
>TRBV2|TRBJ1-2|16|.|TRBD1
CASSERMLGQGYGYTF
TGTGCCAGCAGTGAAAGGATGCTGGGACAGGGCTATGGCTACACCTTC
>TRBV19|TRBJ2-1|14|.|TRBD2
CASSWGGSYNEQFF
TGTGCCAGTAGTTGGGGGGGTTCCTACAATGAGCAGTTCTTC
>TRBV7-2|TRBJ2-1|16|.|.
CASSLATTASYNEQFF
TGTGCCAGCAGCTTAGCTACCACAGCCTCCTACAATGAGCAGTTCTTC
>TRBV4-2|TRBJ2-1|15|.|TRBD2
CASSLGGLADNEQFF
TGTGCCAGCAGCCTGGGGGGACTAGCGGACAATGAGCAGTTCTTC
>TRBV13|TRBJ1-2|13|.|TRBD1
CASSLTGVGGYTF
TGTGCCAGCAGCCTCACAGGGGTGGGTGGCTACACCTTC
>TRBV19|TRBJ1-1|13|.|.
CASSQSGNTEAFF
TGTGCCAGTAGTCAGTCAGGGAACACTGAAGCTTTCTTT
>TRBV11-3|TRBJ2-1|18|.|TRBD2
CASSLAAGGGPSYNEQFF
TGTGCCAGCAGCTTAGCGGCGGGAGGAGGTCCCTCCTACAATGAGCAGTTCTTC
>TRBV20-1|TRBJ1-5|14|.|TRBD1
CSASSRQGYQPQHF
TGCAGTGCTAGTTCCCGACAGGGTTATCAGCCCCAGCATTTT
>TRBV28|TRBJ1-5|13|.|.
CASSGLDGQPQHF
TGTGCCAGCAGCGGACTAGACGGTCAGCCCCAGCATTTT
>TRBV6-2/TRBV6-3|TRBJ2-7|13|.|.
CASSRDISYEQYF
TGTGCCAGCAGCCGAGACATCTCCTACGAGCAGTACTTC
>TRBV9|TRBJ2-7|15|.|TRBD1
CASSFGTETSYEQYF
TGTGCCAGCAGCTTTGGGACAGAGACCTCCTACGAGCAGTACTTC
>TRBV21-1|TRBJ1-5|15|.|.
CASSKKGQRNQPQHF
TGTGCCAGCAGCAAAAAGGGACAGAGAAATCAGCCCCAGCATTTT
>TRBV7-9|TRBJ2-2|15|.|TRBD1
CASRRGTGVNGELFF
TGTGCCAGCAGACGAGGGACAGGGGTTAACGGGGAGCTGTTTTTT
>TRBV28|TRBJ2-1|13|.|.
CASSPPVRNEQFF
TGTGCCAGCAGTCCACCCGTGCGCAATGAGCAGTTCTTC
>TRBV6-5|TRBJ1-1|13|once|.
CASSYSRDTEAFF
TGTGCCAGCAGTTACTCGAGGGACACTGAAGCTTTCTTT
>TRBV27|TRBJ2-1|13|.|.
CASSLLGANEQFF
TGTGCCAGCAGTTTATTAGGGGCAAATGAGCAGTTCTTC
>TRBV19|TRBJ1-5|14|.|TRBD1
CASRIGQGDQPQHF
TGTGCCAGTAGAATTGGACAGGGCGATCAGCCCCAGCATTTT
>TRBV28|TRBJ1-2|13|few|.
CASGRQVNYGYTF
TGTGCCAGCGGTAGACAGGTTAACTATGGCTACACCTTC
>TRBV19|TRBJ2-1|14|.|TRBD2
CASSLGLASDEQFF
TGTGCCAGTAGTTTGGGACTAGCGAGCGATGAGCAGTTCTTC
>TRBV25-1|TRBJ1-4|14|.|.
CASSDYRGNEKLFF
TGTGCCAGCAGTGACTATCGAGGGAATGAAAAACTGTTTTTT
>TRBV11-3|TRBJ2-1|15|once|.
CASSLSGSTRNEQFF
TGTGCCAGCAGCTTAAGCGGTTCGACCCGCAATGAGCAGTTCTTC
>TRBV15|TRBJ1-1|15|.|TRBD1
CATSGRRQGGTEAFF
TGTGCCACCAGCGGACGCCGACAGGGGGGGACTGAAGCTTTCTTT
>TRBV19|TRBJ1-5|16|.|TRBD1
CASRTRDRGRFQPQHF
TGTGCCAGTAGAACCCGGGACAGGGGGCGTTTTCAGCCCCAGCATTTT